The present entry profiles one TCR beta chain with its context. Its specificity is unknown. V gave up 10 bases and J gave up 4 bases; unmatched junction bases: 11. In germline, CDR1 is MNHNS, CDR2 SASEGT. This CDR3 has 15 amino acids. The sample belongs to a study of radiotherapy plus CTLA-4 blockade in lung cancer. Study-level background: With 25% to 40% of patients having disease control, objective responses were seen in 15% to 20%. Study-level findings and limits: Following radiotherapy plus ipilimumab, tumor-derived TCR clones expanded in the blood.

TCRdb keeps only in-frame clones here, not all; method: immunoSEQ multiplex PCR. The sample lists more than 40,000 clones; over 60% were seen once. The V and J genes are TRBV6-1 and TRBJ2-2; 8 nucleotides align to TRBD1. Sequencing used peripheral blood, obtained from a patient treated with radiotherapy plus ipilimumab. This TCR derives from a human donor with non-small cell lung cancer who had a partial response to radiotherapy plus ipilimumab. The CDR3 sequence: CAIQPGQGGTGELFF. CDR3 DNA sequence: TGTGCCATACAGCCTGGACAGGGCGGCACCGGGGAGCTGTTTTTT.